This T cell receptor (beta chain) originates from a study of PD-1 and CTLA-4 blockade in melanoma. CDR1 and CDR2 from the germline V gene are MNHEY and SMNVEV (reference sequence). The CDR3 spans 14 amino acids, including both terminal residues. Notes on this clone: No DNA is shown, since the ends of the CDR3 on it are uncertain; the CDR3 is the one TCRdb lists.

The assay was immunoSEQ multiplex PCR, and TCRdb's table has in-frame clones only and misses some. The repertoire holds 30,000 to 35,000 clones, with approximately 90% as singletons. The specimen was CD8+ T cells from peripheral blood, collected from a patient given anti-PD-1 treatment. The V call is TRBV27, the J call TRBJ1-1; TRBD1 is the table's D call, not checked against the DNA. The sequence came from a human donor with melanoma. CDR3 protein: CASSSSTYPTEAFF.